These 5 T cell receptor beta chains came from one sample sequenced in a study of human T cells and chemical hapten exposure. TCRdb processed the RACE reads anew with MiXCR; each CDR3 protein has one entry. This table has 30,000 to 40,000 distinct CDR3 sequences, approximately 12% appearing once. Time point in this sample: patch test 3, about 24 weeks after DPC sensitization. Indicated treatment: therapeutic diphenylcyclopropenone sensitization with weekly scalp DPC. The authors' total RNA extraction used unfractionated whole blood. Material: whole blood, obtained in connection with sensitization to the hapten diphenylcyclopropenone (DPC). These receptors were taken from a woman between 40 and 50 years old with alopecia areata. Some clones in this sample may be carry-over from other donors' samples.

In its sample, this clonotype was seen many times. CDR3 protein: CASSVLDRGTEAFF. CDR3 in DNA: TGTGCCAGCAGCGTCCTGGACAGGGGCACTGAAGCTTTCTTT. The chain couples TRBV9 to TRBJ1-1, with 9 nucleotides matching TRBD1. The CDR3 sequence is 14 residues long. CDR1 is SGDLS and CDR2 is YYNGEE in the germline V gene. Trimming at V came to 2 bases and at J to 4 bases, leaving 3 bases not matched to a gene.

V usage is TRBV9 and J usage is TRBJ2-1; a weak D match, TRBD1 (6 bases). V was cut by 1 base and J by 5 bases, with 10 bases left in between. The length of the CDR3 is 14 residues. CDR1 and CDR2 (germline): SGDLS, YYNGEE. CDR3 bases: TGTGCCAGCAGCGTAACAGGGACCAACAATGAGCAGTTCTTC. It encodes CASSVTGTNNEQFF.

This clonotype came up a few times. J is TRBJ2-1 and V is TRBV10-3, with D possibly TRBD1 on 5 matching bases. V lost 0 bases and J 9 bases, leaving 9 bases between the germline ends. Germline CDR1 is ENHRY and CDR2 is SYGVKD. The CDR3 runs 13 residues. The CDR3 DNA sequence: TGTGCCATCAGTGAGTCCGTGACAGCTGAGCAGTTCTTC. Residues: CAISESVTAEQFF.

CDR3 region: CSAAEAGRTEAFF. CDR3 sequence (DNA): TGCAGCGCCGCCGAGGCAGGGAGGACTGAAGCTTTCTTT. V is TRBV29-1 and J is TRBJ1-1; D possibly corresponds to TRBD1 (5 bases). The V gene lost 7 bases and the J gene lost 5 bases, with 17 bases spanning the gap. CDR3 size: 13 residues. Germline V CDR1 and CDR2: SQVTM, ANQGSEA.

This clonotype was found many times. CDR3 residues: CASSYGTGGRGEQYF. The CDR3 coding sequence is TGTGCCAGCAGTTACGGGACAGGGGGCCGTGGGGAGCAGTACTTC. This chain links TRBV6-5 with TRBJ2-7; 12 nucleotides match TRBD1. Germline V CDR1 and CDR2: MNHEY, SVGAGI. The length of the CDR3 is 15 residues. J gave up 7 bases and V 2 bases, and 6 bases lay outside the gene matches.